Detailed here is one T cell receptor (beta chain). Its cognate antigen has yet to be identified. Base qualities are missing; no much larger clone stands one base away. The germline V gene provides CDR1 ENHRY and CDR2 SYGVKD. V loses 11 bases at its end and J loses 1 base; junction bases beyond the gene matches: 10. The CDR3 measures 15 amino acids from cysteine to phenylalanine. Only CDR3 DNA is held: 45 bases, read in frame from base 1. Enrolling through a virtual design, the prospective study's participants ranged in age from roughly 18 to 100 years and lived across roughly 23 United States geographic areas. Cohort assignment in the prospective study relied on participant-reported clinical history from a screening survey and a study questionnaire. Each participant in the prospective study had whole blood, serum and a nasopharyngeal or oropharyngeal swab collected by mobile phlebotomists. Additional blood draws and questionnaires over an approximately 2-month period could optionally be provided by prospective study participants. Before DNA extraction, prospective study blood samples were shipped either frozen or at room temperature.

TCRbeta CDR3 regions were amplified from genomic DNA by means of the immunoSEQ Assay, a bias-controlled multiplex PCR. From the authors' description of their analysis: The number of nucleated cells in each sample was estimated from the amplification of reference gene primers within the assay. To quantify the absolute abundance of each unique TCRbeta CDR3 rearrangement, sequence reads were collapsed and filtered. For each sample, productive Simpson clonality was calculated as the square root of Simpson's diversity index over productive rearrangements. The table comes from immuneACCESS by way of TCRdb, which keeps in-frame sequences with V and J called. Part of the clones is missing from these tables; in studies checked, under half for an unresolved V gene and the rest for unknown reasons. That table furnishes V, J and clone size, whereas the DNA furnished D and trimming. The sample has 300,000 to 350,000 clones on record, about 86% of them singletons. The leading ten clones occupy about 4% of the sample.

This entry comes from a study of blood T cell repertoires in COVID-19 (dated by TCRdb to about 2020). A note on the overall study: Collaborator samples came from the United States, Italy and Spain and covered acute and convalescent phases of COVID-19. A freely available public database, intended as a resource for researchers studying the immune response to SARS-CoV-2, is where the repertoires were released. The prospective study material was composed of cDNA or gDNA derived from T cells, B-cell-depleted T cells, or PBMCs. Samples came from the ongoing ImmuneRACE study (first 160 participants) plus 1,254 subjects from 6 global collaborators. Nearly every sample came with metadata listing a de-identified subject ID, COVID-19 status, age in years and sex. Deeply sampled blood TCRbeta repertoires from subjects exposed to, actively infected with, or recovered from COVID-19 were included in the dataset. Where HLA class I and class II types were available, the types were taken from metadata supplied by the sample provider, not from assay-based typing. The study at large found these results: How much clinical and demographic metadata was included differed by source and by participant, and the metadata was provided uncurated.

The source is a woman in her thirties or forties with acute COVID-19. The sequence links TRBV10-3 to TRBJ1-3; 8 nucleotides in the junction match TRBD1. Input material: PBMCs or T cells enriched from blood (not recorded which). The CDR3 protein: CASGAGGASGNTIYF. The DNA reads TGTGCCTCCGGAGCAGGGGGCGCATCTGGAAACACCATATATTTT.